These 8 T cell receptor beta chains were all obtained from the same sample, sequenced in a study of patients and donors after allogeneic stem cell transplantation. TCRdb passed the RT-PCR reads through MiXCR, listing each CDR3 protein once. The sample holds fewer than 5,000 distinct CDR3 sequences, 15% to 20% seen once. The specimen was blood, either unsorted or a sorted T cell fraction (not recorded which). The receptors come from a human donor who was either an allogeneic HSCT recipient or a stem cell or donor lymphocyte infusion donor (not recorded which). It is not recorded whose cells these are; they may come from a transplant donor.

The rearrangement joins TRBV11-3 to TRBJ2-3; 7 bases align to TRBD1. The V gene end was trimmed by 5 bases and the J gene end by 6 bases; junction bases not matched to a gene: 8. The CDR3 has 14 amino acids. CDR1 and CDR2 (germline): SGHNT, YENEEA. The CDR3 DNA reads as TGTGCCAGCAGCCATGGTCAGGGGGATGATACGCAGTATTTT. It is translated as CASSHGQGDDTQYF.

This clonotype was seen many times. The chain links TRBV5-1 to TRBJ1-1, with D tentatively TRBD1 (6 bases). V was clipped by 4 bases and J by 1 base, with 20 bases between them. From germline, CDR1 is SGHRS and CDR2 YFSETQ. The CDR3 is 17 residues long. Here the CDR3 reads CASSLIALKQGNTEAFF. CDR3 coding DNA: TGCGCCAGCAGCCTTATTGCCCTGAAACAGGGGAACACTGAAGCTTTCTTT.

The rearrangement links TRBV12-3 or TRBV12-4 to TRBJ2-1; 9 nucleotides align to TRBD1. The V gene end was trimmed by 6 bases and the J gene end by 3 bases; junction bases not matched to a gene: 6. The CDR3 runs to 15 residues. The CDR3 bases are TGTGCCAGCAGGGGGGACAGGGAATTCTACAATGAGCAGTTCTTC. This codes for CASRGDREFYNEQFF.

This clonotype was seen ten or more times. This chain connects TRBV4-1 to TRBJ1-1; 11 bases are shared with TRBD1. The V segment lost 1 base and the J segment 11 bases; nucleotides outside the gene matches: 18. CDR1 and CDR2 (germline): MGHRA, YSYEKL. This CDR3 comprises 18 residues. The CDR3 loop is CASSQVGFPGQGASGAFF. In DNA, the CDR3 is TGCGCCAGCAGCCAAGTCGGCTTCCCCGGACAGGGGGCCTCGGGGGCTTTCTTT.

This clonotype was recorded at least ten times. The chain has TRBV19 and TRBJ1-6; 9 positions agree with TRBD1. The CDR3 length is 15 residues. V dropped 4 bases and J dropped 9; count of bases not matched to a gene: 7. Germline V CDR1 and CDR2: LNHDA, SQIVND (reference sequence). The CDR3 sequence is CASSTPGQGTSPLHF. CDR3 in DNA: TGTGCCAGTAGTACCCCGGGACAGGGTACTTCACCCCTCCACTTT.

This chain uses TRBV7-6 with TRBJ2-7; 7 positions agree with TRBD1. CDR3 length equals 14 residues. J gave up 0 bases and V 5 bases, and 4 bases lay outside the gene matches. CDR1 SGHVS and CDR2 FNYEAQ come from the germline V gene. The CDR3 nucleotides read TGTGCCAGCAGCCCCAGGACAGGCTCCTACGAGCAGTACTTC. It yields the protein CASSPRTGSYEQYF.

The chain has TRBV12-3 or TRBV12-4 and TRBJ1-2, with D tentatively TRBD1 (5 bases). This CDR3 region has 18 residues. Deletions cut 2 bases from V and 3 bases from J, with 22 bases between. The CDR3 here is CASSLRGAWSRDDYGYTF. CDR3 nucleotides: TGTGCCAGCAGTTTAAGGGGTGCCTGGTCCAGAGATGACTATGGCTACACCTTC.

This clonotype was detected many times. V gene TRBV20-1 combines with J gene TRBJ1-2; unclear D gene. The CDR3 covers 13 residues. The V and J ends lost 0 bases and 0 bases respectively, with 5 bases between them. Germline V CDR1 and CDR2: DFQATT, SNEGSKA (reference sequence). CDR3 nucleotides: TGCAGTGCTAGAGACCAGACTAACTATGGCTACACCTTC. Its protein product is CSARDQTNYGYTF.